The 7 T cell receptor beta chains below come from one sample, sequenced in a study of blood T cell repertoires in COVID-19. TCRdb's copy holds only in-frame clones and misses some; the assay was immunoSEQ multiplex PCR. This table has about 76,000 clones, 90% to 95% appearing once. The sequencing input was peripheral blood. These TCRs come from a human donor in a cohort sampled during active COVID-19.

V is TRBV10-3 and J is TRBJ1-2, with TRBD1 as a possible D gene (6 bases). CDR3 length: 14 amino acids. The germline V gene has CDR1 ENHRY and CDR2 SYGVKD. Trimming took off 7 bases at V and 1 base at J, with 13 bases between the two ends. The CDR3 sequence: CAIKPGDLNYGYTF. For the CDR3, the DNA is TGTGCCATCAAGCCAGGGGACCTTAACTATGGCTACACCTTC.

The chain joins TRBV9 to TRBJ2-2; tentative D call: TRBD2 (6 bases). The CDR3 contains 16 residues. In germline, CDR1 is SGDLS, CDR2 YYNGEE. Trimming left V 1 base short and J 3 bases short, with 13 bases between. CDR3 region: CASSVSWSGDTGELFF. The CDR3 nucleotides are TGTGCCAGCAGCGTAAGTTGGTCGGGGGACACCGGGGAGCTGTTTTTT.

The V gene is TRBV20-1, the J gene TRBJ2-7; D is unresolved. The V end was cut by 3 bases, the J end by 2 bases, with 5 bases between. This CDR3 spans 11 amino acids. Germline assignment: CDR1 DFQATT and CDR2 SNEGSKA (reference sequence). This chain's CDR3 is CSASSAYEQYF. DNA of the CDR3: TGCAGTGCTAGTTCCGCCTACGAGCAGTACTTC.

The chain links TRBV9 to TRBJ1-3; 8 nucleotides line up with TRBD1. The V gene end was trimmed by 4 bases and the J gene end by 0 bases; junction bases not matched to a gene: 9. The CDR3 extends over 17 amino acids. Per germline, CDR1 SGDLS and CDR2 YYNGEE. CDR3 DNA sequence: TGTGCCAGCAGCTTTACAGGGGGGGACCCCTCTGGAAACACCATATATTTT. Amino acid sequence: CASSFTGGDPSGNTIYF. The entire variable domain, with the rest obtained from reference TRBV9 and TRBJ1-3, is as follows: DSGVTQTPKHLITATGQRVTLRCSPRSGDLSVYWYQQSLDQGLQFLIQYYNGEERAKGNILERFSAQQFPDLHSELNLSSLELGDSALYFCASSFTGGDPSGNTIYFGEGSWLTVV.

This chain connects TRBV4-3 to TRBJ2-2, with 7 bases lining up with TRBD2. The CDR3 runs to 16 residues. V gave up 1 base and J gave up 1 base; unmatched junction bases: 3. Germline V gene lookup returns CDR1 LGHNA and CDR2 YSLEER. The CDR3 loop is CASSQGRGMNTGELFF. The CDR3 DNA sequence: TGCGCCAGCAGCCAAGGGCGGGGGATGAACACCGGGGAGCTGTTTTTT.

The rearrangement links TRBV11-2 to TRBJ1-2; the match to TRBD1 covers 12 bases. Germline CDR1 SGHAT, CDR2 FQNNGV. This CDR3 has 16 residues. V dropped 1 base and J dropped 6; count of bases not matched to a gene: 6. For the CDR3, the DNA is TGTGCCAGCAGCTTAGTCCGGGACAGGGGGCGCGATGGCTACACCTTC. Encoded protein: CASSLVRDRGRDGYTF.

This chain uses TRBV5-4 with TRBJ2-2, with TRBD2 matching over 8 bases. With V trimmed by 5 bases and J by 4 bases, 7 bases remained unmatched. The CDR3 totals 15 residues. The germline CDR1 and CDR2 sequences are SGHNT and YYREEE (reference sequence). This chain's CDR3 is CASSTGTSGTGELFF. CDR3 in DNA: TGTGCCAGCAGTACCGGGACTAGTGGCACCGGGGAGCTGTTTTTT.